This T cell receptor (beta chain) was observed in a study of blood T cell repertoires in COVID-19. The wider study: Spain, Italy and the United States supplied samples that represented acute and convalescent COVID-19. Sources were T cells, B-cell-depleted T cells, or PBMCs; the material itself was cDNA or gDNA.

How the authors handled the data: Nucleated cell number was recorded as an estimate derived from reference gene primer amplification. Libraries were prepared by immunoSEQ multiplex PCR; TCRdb keeps only in-frame clonotypes and omits some of them. V and J calls and clone size follow that table, whereas D and trimming were derived from the DNA. This table holds 200,000 to 300,000 clones, roughly four fifths found once. The CDR3 covers 14 residues. Germline CDR1 GTSNPN, CDR2 SVGIG (reference sequence). V was clipped by 4 bases and J by 0 bases, with 12 bases between them. Seattle-derived patients entered the study during active infection and were followed longitudinally.

The specimen sequenced was peripheral blood. This chain uses TRBV30 with TRBJ1-1, with D possibly being TRBD1 (6 bases). The receptor was isolated from a woman at least 80 years old with COVID-19, enrolled during active disease. CDR3 nucleotides: TGTGCCTGGACTCCCTGGACAGTGAACACTGAAGCTTTCTTT. Amino acid sequence: CAWTPWTVNTEAFF.